These 19 T cell receptor beta chains share one sample of origin, sequenced in a study of cytomegalovirus exposure and HLA in healthy donors. It was with 60 Vbeta and 13 Jbeta primers that the PCR ran. Measured with immunoSEQ multiplex PCR; TCRdb has only the in-frame clones, and not every one. The specimen's table records about 83,000 clones. The sample consisted of PBMCs. The receptors come from a man younger than 35 in good health and CMV-seropositive.

The rearrangement uses TRBV5-6 and TRBJ1-5; TRBD1 is a possible D gene (5 bases). Germline V gene data show CDR1 as SGHDT and CDR2 as YYEEEE. The germline V and J ends were trimmed by 2 bases and 3 bases, with 12 bases remaining between them. This CDR3 contains 15 residues. The CDR3 DNA sequence: TGTGCCAGCAGCTTATTAGGAGGGGACAATCAGCCCCAGCATTTT. Translating gives CASSLLGGDNQPQHF. Drawing the rest from reference TRBV5-6 and TRBJ1-5, the complete variable domain is DAGVTQSPTHLIKTRGQQVTLRCSPKSGHDTVSWYQQALGQGPQFIFQYYEEEERQRGNFPDRFSGHQFPNYSSELNVNALLLGDSALYLCASSLLGGDNQPQHFGDGTRLSIL.

The DNA of the CDR3 is TGTGCCAGCAGACTGAACAGGGACAGGGTCTACGAGCAGTACTTC. This codes for CASRLNRDRVYEQYF. The chain employs TRBV6-5 and TRBJ2-5; 9 bases agree with TRBD1. TRBJ2-7 explains the end of the DNA better; the J call may be wrong. The CDR3 covers 15 residues. Germline CDR1 MNHEY, CDR2 SVGAGI.

The chain is built from TRBV7-3 and TRBJ2-1, with TRBD1 matching 9 bases. CDR1 and CDR2 (germline): SGHTA, FQGTGA. With 5 bases clipped from V and 4 bases from J, the junction kept 6 bases outside the gene matches. The CDR3 runs to 15 residues. CDR3 in DNA: TGTGCCAGCAGCCCAGGGACAGGGCCTTACAATGAGCAGTTCTTC. Its translation is CASSPGTGPYNEQFF.

The chain joins TRBV4-2 to TRBJ1-6; the D gene is possibly TRBD1 (6 bases). Germline V gives CDR1 LGHNA, CDR2 YNFKEQ. With 0 bases removed from V and 5 bases from J, the gap between germline ends came to 14 bases. The CDR3 consists of 17 residues. The CDR3 protein is CASSQDLTTGNNSPLHF. In DNA, the CDR3 is TGTGCCAGCAGCCAAGACTTGACCACAGGGAATAATTCACCCCTCCACTTT.

The gene calls are TRBV23-1 and TRBJ2-7; TRBD1 aligns across 9 bases. TRBV23-1 is recorded as an ORF, its role being uncertain. The CDR3 totals 15 residues. The trim removed 7 bases at V and 1 base at J, leaving 8 bases unmatched. Here the CDR3 reads CASNQTGGESYEQYF. In DNA form, the CDR3 reads TGCGCCAGCAACCAGACAGGGGGGGAGTCCTACGAGCAGTACTTC.

The gene calls are TRBV5-6 and TRBJ2-7; TRBD1 might be the D (6 bases). V gave up 0 bases and J gave up 0 bases, with 7 bases separating them. Germline V gives CDR1 SGHDT, CDR2 YYEEEE. The CDR3 loop spans 14 amino acids. DNA of the CDR3: TGTGCCAGCAGCTTGGGGACAGCCTCCTACGAGCAGTACTTC. The encoded protein is CASSLGTASYEQYF.

The chain recombines TRBV28 with TRBJ1-2; TRBD1 matches 8 bases. CDR3 length: 14 amino acids. From germline, CDR1 is MDHEN and CDR2 SYDVKM. The ends lost 6 bases at V and 3 bases at J; junction bases unmatched: 6. The CDR3 DNA follows: TGTGCCAGCAGCGCCGGGACAGGTCACTATGGCTACACCTTC. Translation: CASSAGTGHYGYTF.

V is TRBV7-8 and J is TRBJ1-3; unclear D gene. The CDR3 is 16 amino acids. Germline lookup yields CDR1 SGHVS and CDR2 FQNEAQ. The germline V and J ends were trimmed by 2 bases and 4 bases, with 15 bases remaining between them. CDR3 nucleotide sequence: TGTGCCAGCAGCTTACGAAGTAGTACTTCAGGAAACACCATATATTTT. Amino acid sequence: CASSLRSSTSGNTIYF.

The gene calls are TRBV25-1 and TRBJ2-7; TRBD2 matches 8 bases. The CDR3 spans 15 residues. V lost 1 base to trimming and J lost 7 bases; unmatched junction nucleotides: 9. Germline lookup yields CDR1 MGHDK and CDR2 SYGVNS. The CDR3 DNA reads as TGTGCCAGCAGTGAATTCGTAGCGGGATCAGGAGAGCAGTACTTC. This encodes CASSEFVAGSGEQYF.

The chain links TRBV5-1 to TRBJ1-5; D remains unclear. The germline V gene encodes CDR1 SGHRS and CDR2 YFSETQ. This CDR3 is built from 14 residues. V dropped 2 bases and J dropped 7 bases, with 13 bases sitting between them. Here the CDR3 reads CASSFVGGEQPQHF. In DNA form, the CDR3 reads TGCGCCAGCAGCTTTGTCGGCGGGGAGCAGCCCCAGCATTTT.

The CDR3 region is CASSPNRVGYYGYTF. CDR3 DNA sequence: TGTGCCAGCAGCCCCAACAGGGTGGGGTACTATGGCTACACCTTC. This sequence joins TRBV13 and TRBJ1-2; TRBD1 is a possible D gene (6 bases). The CDR3 is 15 residues long. Trimming removed 5 bases at V and 3 bases at J, with 16 bases between. In germline, CDR1 is PRHDT, CDR2 FYEKMQ (reference sequence).

The chain joins TRBV14 to TRBJ1-2; 7 positions match TRBD1. The junction had 15 bases not matched to a gene; V was cut back by 5 bases and J by 0 bases. The CDR3 runs 18 residues. Germline CDR1 SGHDN, CDR2 FVKESK. The CDR3 sequence is CASSGLTGKWSTNYGYTF. DNA of the CDR3: TGTGCCAGCAGCGGCTTGACAGGGAAATGGAGTACTAACTATGGCTACACCTTC. The full variable domain, completed using reference TRBV14 and TRBJ1-2, is EAGVTQFPSHSVIEKGQTVTLRCDPISGHDNLYWYRRVMGKEIKFLLHFVKESKQDESGMPNNRFLAERTGGTYSTLKVQPAELEDSGVYFCASSGLTGKWSTNYGYTFGSGTRLTVV.

The chain combines TRBV7-6 with TRBJ2-2; 12 bases are shared with TRBD1. This CDR3 contains 15 residues. The trim removed 6 bases at V and 6 bases at J, leaving 5 bases unmatched. Looked up from germline, CDR1 is SGHVS and CDR2 is FNYEAQ. In DNA, the CDR3 is TGTGCCAGCAGTTTGGGACAGGGGGCTTCCGGGGAGCTGTTTTTT. It specifies CASSLGQGASGELFF.

The chain is built from TRBV28 and TRBJ2-7, with TRBD1 as a possible D gene (6 bases). Trimming pared 5 bases from V and 10 bases from J, leaving 12 bases between. The germline V gene encodes CDR1 MDHEN and CDR2 SYDVKM. The CDR3 spans 11 residues. The CDR3 DNA sequence: TGTGCCAGCAGTCATAACAGGGACCAGTACTTC. Amino acids: CASSHNRDQYF.

The gene calls are TRBV5-4 and TRBJ2-2, with D possibly matching TRBD2 (6 bases). Germline CDR1 SGHNT, CDR2 YYREEE (reference sequence). The length of the CDR3 is 16 residues. Trimming took off 3 bases at V and 4 bases at J, with 16 bases between the two ends. CDR3 sequence reads: CASSSKDWRGTGELFF. The CDR3 region has the DNA TGTGCCAGCAGCTCGAAGGACTGGAGGGGCACCGGGGAGCTGTTTTTT.

The V call is TRBV5-4, the J call TRBJ2-5; no clear D. V gave up 0 bases and J gave up 1 base, with 13 bases separating them. This CDR3 is built from 16 residues. Germline V gives CDR1 SGHNT, CDR2 YYREEE (reference sequence). As DNA, the CDR3 is TGTGCCAGCAGCTTGGGCGGCCGCGTAACCCAAGAGACCCAGTACTTC. The encoded protein is CASSLGGRVTQETQYF.

The chain joins TRBV9 to TRBJ1-1, with D possibly being TRBD1 (5 bases). The germline V and J ends were trimmed by 4 bases and 0 bases, with 10 bases remaining between them. CDR1 is SGDLS and CDR2 is YYNGEE in the germline V gene. The CDR3 is made up of 14 amino acids. In DNA form, the CDR3 reads TGTGCCAGCAGCCCCGGGGGGGTGAACACTGAAGCTTTCTTT. Translation gives CASSPGGVNTEAFF.

This sequence joins TRBV28 and TRBJ1-5; the match to TRBD1 covers 12 bases. Trimming at V came to 3 bases and at J to 7 bases, leaving 13 bases not matched to a gene. The length of the CDR3 is 18 residues. Germline values: CDR1 MDHEN, CDR2 SYDVKM. The CDR3 sequence is CASSFWSGTGGSKQPQHF. For the CDR3, the DNA is TGTGCCAGCAGTTTTTGGTCCGGGACAGGGGGCAGTAAGCAGCCCCAGCATTTT.

This chain joins TRBV28 and TRBJ1-2; the D gene is possibly TRBD1 (6 bases). Germline V CDR1 and CDR2: MDHEN, SYDVKM. The CDR3 loop spans 13 amino acids. V shed 5 bases and J shed 8 bases, with 15 bases lying between them. In DNA form, the CDR3 reads TGTGCCAGCAGTCAAGCAGGGGAGGGAGGCTACACCTTC. Its protein product is CASSQAGEGGYTF.